One sample yielded the 14 T cell receptor beta chains listed below, sequenced in a study of T cells in tumors after PD-1 blockade. The table came from immunoSEQ multiplex PCR; TCRdb's copy has only in-frame clones and leaves some out. The sample has approximately 47,000 clones, around 85% seen once. This specimen consisted of PBMCs, obtained before anti-PD-1 therapy. The origin of the receptors is a human donor with advanced basal cell or squamous cell carcinoma (not recorded which).

The rearrangement links TRBV3-1 (or the pseudogene TRBV3-2) to TRBJ2-7; D possibly corresponds to TRBD2 (6 bases). This CDR3 spans 17 amino acids. Trimming stripped 0 bases from V and 1 base from J, with 16 bases between. CDR1 and CDR2 (germline): LGHDT, YNNKEL (reference sequence). The CDR3 nucleotides read TGTGCCAGCAGCCAAGATTCCTATCCGGGAGAGTCCTACGAGCAGTACTTC. As protein: CASSQDSYPGESYEQYF.

This clone was counted between two and nine times. J is TRBJ2-1 and V is TRBV6-1; TRBD2 agrees at 7 bases. This CDR3 is built from 15 residues. The V and J ends lost 3 bases and 7 bases, in that order; junction bases with no gene match: 9. Germline-derived CDR1 and CDR2 are MNHNS and SASEGT. CDR3 region: CASSDWLAERNEQFF. The CDR3, as DNA: TGTGCCAGCAGTGATTGGCTAGCGGAGAGGAATGAGCAGTTCTTC.

The CDR3 loop is CASSLEDVGDGYTF. The CDR3 DNA sequence: TGTGCCAGCAGCTTGGAAGACGTAGGGGATGGCTACACCTTC. V is TRBV5-4 and J is TRBJ1-2; tentative D call: TRBD1 (5 bases). In germline, CDR1 is SGHNT, CDR2 YYREEE (reference sequence). CDR3 length: 14 amino acids. Between the trimmed V and J ends, which lost 0 bases and 6 bases, there was a span of 12 bases. Looking up the rest from reference TRBV5-4 and TRBJ1-2 gives the full variable domain: ETGVTQSPTHLIKTRGQQVTLRCSSQSGHNTVSWYQQALGQGPQFIFQYYREEENGRGNFPPRFSGLQFPNYSSELNVNALELDDSALYLCASSLEDVGDGYTFGSGTRLTVV.

This clone is a singleton in its sample. The chain has TRBV24-1 and TRBJ1-5; 10 positions agree with TRBD1. Germline trimming cut 9 bases from V and 2 bases from J; bases unmatched to any gene: 9. The CDR3 consists of 16 residues. CDR1 and CDR2 (germline): KGHDR, SFDVKD. The CDR3 nucleotides are TGTGCCACCTGGGGGACAGGGGAGCTGGGCAATCAGCCCCAGCATTTT. This sequence encodes CATWGTGELGNQPQHF.

The genes are TRBV6-2 or TRBV6-3 and TRBJ1-6, with TRBD1 matching over 8 bases. The CDR3 contains 14 residues. V lost 6 bases, J lost 10 bases, and 8 bases stayed unmatched. Germline V gene sequence: CDR1 MNHEY, CDR2 SVGEGT. DNA for the CDR3: TGTGCCAGCAGCGCCTTTGGACAGGGATCACCCCTCCACTTT. This codes for CASSAFGQGSPLHF.

This chain links TRBV3-1 (or the pseudogene TRBV3-2) with TRBJ2-2, with a weak D call TRBD1 (6 bases). CDR3 length: 17 amino acids. Trimming stripped 0 bases from V and 5 bases from J, with 16 bases between. From germline, CDR1 is LGHDT and CDR2 YNNKEL (reference sequence). The DNA of the CDR3 is TGTGCCAGCAGCCAAGAATTGTCCAGTCAGGGGACCGGGGAGCTGTTTTTT. Translated: CASSQELSSQGTGELFF.

The rearrangement uses TRBV3-1 (or the pseudogene TRBV3-2) and TRBJ2-3; 13 bases align to TRBD2. V was pared by 1 base and J by 6 bases, with 7 bases of the junction left unmatched. Germline V gives CDR1 LGHDT, CDR2 YNNKEL (reference sequence). The CDR3 extends over 17 amino acids. The CDR3 region is CASSQGVLTSGGDTQYF. Written as DNA, the CDR3 is TGTGCCAGCAGCCAAGGCGTTCTGACTAGCGGGGGGGATACGCAGTATTTT.

This chain joins TRBV10-3 and TRBJ2-7; 10 bases map to TRBD1. V was clipped by 5 bases and J by 6 bases; unmatched bases: 7. CDR1 ENHRY and CDR2 SYGVKD come from the germline V gene. The CDR3 runs to 14 residues. The CDR3 DNA is TGTGCCATCAGTCATCGACAGGGGGCGGGCGAGCAGTACTTC. As protein: CAISHRQGAGEQYF.

The chain employs TRBV5-1 and TRBJ2-1; TRBD2 matches 13 bases. The CDR3 consists of 15 residues. Trimming took 3 bases from V and 9 from J; bases not matched to a gene: 6. Per germline, CDR1 SGHRS and CDR2 YFSETQ. CDR3 coding DNA: TGCGCCAGCAGCTGGACTAGCGGGGGCACCGCTGAGCAGTTCTTC. It specifies CASSWTSGGTAEQFF.

The rearrangement joins TRBV7-3 to TRBJ2-1, with no clear D. Trimming took off 5 bases at V and 4 bases at J, with 12 bases between the two ends. Looked up from germline, CDR1 is SGHTA and CDR2 is FQGTGA. The CDR3 spans 14 residues. In DNA form, the CDR3 reads TGTGCCAGCAGCCCAACCGGATCGTACAATGAGCAGTTCTTC. Protein: CASSPTGSYNEQFF.

The V and J genes are TRBV20-1 and TRBJ2-7; D remains ambiguous. The V end lost 3 bases, the J end lost 9 bases, and 21 bases lay between the germline ends. This CDR3 has 14 residues. Germline values: CDR1 DFQATT, CDR2 SNEGSKA (reference sequence). CDR3 residues: CSASGSDNPLGQYF. The DNA for the CDR3 is TGCAGTGCTAGTGGTTCTGACAACCCCCTCGGGCAGTACTTC.

This clone was found a few times. J is TRBJ1-2 and V is TRBV14; 8 bases map to TRBD1. Per the germline V gene, CDR1 is SGHDN and CDR2 is FVKESK. The CDR3 consists of 16 residues. Unmatched junction bases numbered 13, after V lost 2 bases and J lost 8 bases. Here the CDR3 reads CASSQLGQELRSGYTF. The CDR3 bases are TGTGCCAGCAGCCAACTGGGACAGGAACTACGAAGCGGCTACACCTTC.

The V gene is TRBV11-3, the J gene TRBJ2-5; D gene ambiguous. V was shortened by 1 base and J by 5 bases, with 5 bases between the two germline ends. The length of the CDR3 is 12 residues. Germline CDR1 SGHNT, CDR2 YENEEA. The CDR3 sequence is CASSLVYETQYF. CDR3 bases: TGTGCCAGCAGCTTAGTGTACGAGACCCAGTACTTC.

V is TRBV3-1 (or the pseudogene TRBV3-2) and J is TRBJ2-7, with D perhaps being TRBD1 or TRBD2 (5 bases each). Germline V gene data show CDR1 as LGHDT and CDR2 as YNNKEL (reference sequence). The CDR3 runs to 14 residues. Trimming removed 4 bases at V and 3 bases at J, with 13 bases between. The CDR3 region is CASSLLRDGYEQYF. DNA of the CDR3: TGTGCCAGCAGCCTACTACGGGACGGCTACGAGCAGTACTTC.